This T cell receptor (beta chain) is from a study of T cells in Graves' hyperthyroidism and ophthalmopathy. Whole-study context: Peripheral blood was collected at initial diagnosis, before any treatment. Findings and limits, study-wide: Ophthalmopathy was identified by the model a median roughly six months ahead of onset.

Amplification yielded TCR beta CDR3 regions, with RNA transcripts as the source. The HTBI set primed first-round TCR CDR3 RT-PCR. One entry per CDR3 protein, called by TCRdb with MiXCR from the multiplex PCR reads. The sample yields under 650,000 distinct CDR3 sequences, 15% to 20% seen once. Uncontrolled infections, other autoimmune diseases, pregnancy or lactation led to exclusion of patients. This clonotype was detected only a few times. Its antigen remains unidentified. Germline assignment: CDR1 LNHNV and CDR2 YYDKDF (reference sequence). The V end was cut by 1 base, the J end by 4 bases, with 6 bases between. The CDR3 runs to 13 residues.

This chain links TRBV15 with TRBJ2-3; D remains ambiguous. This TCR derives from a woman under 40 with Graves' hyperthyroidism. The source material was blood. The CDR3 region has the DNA TGTGCCACCAGCAGAGGAAGAGCAGATACGCAGTATTTT. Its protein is CATSRGRADTQYF.